The 14 T cell receptor beta chains given below trace back to one sample, sequenced in a study of naive and memory T cell subsets. The beta constant-region primer was an equimolar mix of two oligonucleotides covering TRBC1 and TRBC2. Nested alpha and beta constant-region primers with the SP2 primer drove four PCR rounds on ligated cDNA. MiXCR, applied by TCRdb to the UMI-ligation and nested PCR reads, yields one record per CDR3 protein. The data contain 100,000 to 150,000 distinct CDR3 sequences, 35% to 40% of them seen just once; the ten biggest clones take up approximately 0.9%. Input material: central memory CD4+ T cells from blood. The receptors here all came from a human donor in good health.

The rearrangement joins TRBV29-1 to TRBJ2-5; 9 bases line up with TRBD1. The CDR3 is 13 residues long. Germline assignment: CDR1 SQVTM and CDR2 ANQGSEA. The V segment lost 8 bases and the J segment 7 bases; nucleotides outside the gene matches: 11. The CDR3 region has the DNA TGCAGCCATCAAACAGGGGGCGGGGGGACCCAGTACTTC. It yields the protein CSHQTGGGGTQYF.

At least ten counts were recorded for this clonotype. The chain is built from TRBV12-3 or TRBV12-4 and TRBJ2-5; weak D call: TRBD1 (6 bases). V was shortened by 6 bases and J by 4 bases, with 15 bases between the two germline ends. The CDR3 spans 14 residues. As DNA, the CDR3 is TGTGCCAGCAGGCGAACAGGGAACGGAGAGACCCAGTACTTC. Its translation is CASRRTGNGETQYF.

The chain recombines TRBV19 with TRBJ2-1; D is unresolved. Deletions cut 3 bases from V and 3 bases from J, with 9 bases between. The V gene's germline CDR1 is LNHDA and CDR2 SQIVND (reference sequence). The CDR3 has 14 amino acids. The CDR3 sequence is CASSIALVYNEQFF. Written as DNA, the CDR3 is TGTGCCAGTAGTATCGCCCTGGTCTACAATGAGCAGTTCTTC.

This clonotype has a handful of counts. V and J are TRBV6-2 or TRBV6-3 and TRBJ2-1; possibly TRBD1 for D (6 bases). Trimming stripped 3 bases from V and 8 bases from J, with 14 bases between. The CDR3 sequence is 14 residues long. Looked up from germline, CDR1 is MNHEY and CDR2 is SVGEGT. The CDR3 region is CASSYLQGNHEQFF. The CDR3 coding sequence is TGTGCCAGCAGTTATCTACAGGGCAACCATGAGCAGTTCTTC.

This clonotype came up many times. V and J are TRBV28 and TRBJ2-5; the match to TRBD2 covers 10 bases. Germline lookup yields CDR1 MDHEN and CDR2 SYDVKM. The V segment lost 2 bases and the J segment 3 bases; nucleotides outside the gene matches: 6. The CDR3 spans 16 residues. CDR3 nucleotides: TGTGCCAGCAGTTTAATAGCGGGAGGAGGCAAAGAGACCCAGTACTTC. It specifies CASSLIAGGGKETQYF. Using reference TRBV28 and TRBJ2-5 for the parts outside the CDR3, the full variable domain is DVKVTQSSRYLVKRTGEKVFLECVQDMDHENMFWYRQDPGLGLRLIYFSYDVKMKEKGDIPEGYSVSREKKERFSLILESASTNQTSMYLCASSLIAGGGKETQYFGPGTRLLVL.

The J gene is TRBJ2-3, the V gene TRBV18; D may match TRBD1 or TRBD2 (6 bases each). Trimming took off 5 bases at V and 4 bases at J, with 13 bases between the two ends. Germline CDR1 and CDR2: KGHSH and LQKENI. This CDR3 has 14 amino acids. The CDR3 sequence is CASSVQGGPDTQYF. The DNA for the CDR3 is TGTGCCAGCTCAGTACAGGGAGGACCAGATACGCAGTATTTT. The complete variable domain, with remaining parts taken from reference TRBV18 and TRBJ2-3, reads NAGVMQNPRHLVRRRGQEARLRCSPMKGHSHVYWYRQLPEEGLKFMVYLQKENIIDESGMPKERFSAEFPKEGPSILRIQQVVRGDSAAYFCASSVQGGPDTQYFGPGTRLTVL.

This clonotype showed up many times. V is TRBV4-1 and J is TRBJ2-4; a weak D match, TRBD1 (6 bases). CDR3 length: 16 residues. The V end was cut by 2 bases, the J end by 0 bases, with 11 bases between. The germline V gene encodes CDR1 MGHRA and CDR2 YSYEKL. The CDR3 here is CASSQYRDTAKNIQYF. CDR3 in DNA: TGCGCCAGCAGCCAATACAGGGATACAGCCAAAAACATTCAGTACTTC.

This clonotype turned up a few times. The chain employs TRBV10-3 and TRBJ1-4; D might be TRBD1 (5 bases). V was shortened by 0 bases and J by 6 bases, with 11 bases between the two germline ends. Per germline, CDR1 ENHRY and CDR2 SYGVKD. There are 15 residues in the CDR3. In DNA form, the CDR3 reads TGTGCCATCAGTGAGTCGAGGACACCGGATGAAAAACTGTTTTTT. Encoded protein: CAISESRTPDEKLFF.

This clonotype was detected a few times. This rearrangement joins TRBV9 to TRBJ2-7; D unresolved. V lost 0 bases and J 0 bases, leaving 13 bases between the germline ends. Germline CDR1 SGDLS, CDR2 YYNGEE. This CDR3 is built from 16 residues. CDR3 coding DNA: TGTGCCAGCAGCGTAGATGGAAGGCCTCACTCCTACGAGCAGTACTTC. Protein: CASSVDGRPHSYEQYF. Supplemented by reference TRBV9 and TRBJ2-7, the full variable domain reads DSGVTQTPKHLITATGQRVTLRCSPRSGDLSVYWYQQSLDQGLQFLIQYYNGEERAKGNILERFSAQQFPDLHSELNLSSLELGDSALYFCASSVDGRPHSYEQYFGPGTRLTVT.

The V and J genes are TRBV7-6 and TRBJ2-1; 9 bases fit TRBD2. V lost 5 bases and J lost 3; bases outside the gene matches: 11. The CDR3 length is 17 residues. The germline gives CDR1 SGHVS, CDR2 FNYEAQ. The CDR3 DNA follows: TGTGCCAGCAGCCCGCGACTAGCGGAAGACGTCTACAATGAGCAGTTCTTC. Translated: CASSPRLAEDVYNEQFF.

The chain is built from TRBV7-9 and TRBJ2-3; tentatively, D is TRBD1 (5 bases). The CDR3 loop spans 13 amino acids. The V end was cut by 5 bases, the J end by 6 bases, with 12 bases between. Germline V gene lookup returns CDR1 SEHNR and CDR2 FQNEAQ (reference sequence). CDR3 bases: TGTGCCAGCAGCAAAAGGACATCTGATACGCAGTATTTT. This translates into CASSKRTSDTQYF.

V gene TRBV12-3 or TRBV12-4 combines with J gene TRBJ1-5; TRBD1 matches 8 bases. The J segment lost 0 bases and the V segment lost 5 bases, leaving 9 bases of the junction unmatched. This CDR3 is 17 amino acids long. The CDR3 DNA reads TGTGCCAGCAGTCGCTCTACAGGGGGTAGTAGCAATCAGCCCCAGCATTTT. This sequence encodes CASSRSTGGSSNQPQHF.

This clonotype turned up a few times. The CDR3 DNA follows: TGTGCCAGCAGTCGACAGAGCTCTGGGGCCAACGTCCTGACTTTC. Its translation is CASSRQSSGANVLTF. V usage is TRBV7-2 and J usage is TRBJ2-6, with TRBD1 as a possible D gene (5 bases). The CDR3 loop spans 15 amino acids. Germline V gene data show CDR1 as SGHTA and CDR2 as FQGNSA. Trimming stripped 6 bases from V and 0 bases from J, with 9 bases between.

This clonotype was seen at least ten times. The chain joins TRBV5-6 to TRBJ2-1; D is possibly TRBD2 (6 bases). Germline-derived CDR1 and CDR2 are SGHDT and YYEEEE. CDR3 size: 16 residues. V shed 1 base and J shed 10 bases, with 21 bases lying between them. The chain's CDR3 is CASSLTLRLTREEQFF. The CDR3 nucleotides are TGTGCCAGCAGCTTGACGTTAAGGCTGACTAGGGAAGAGCAGTTCTTC.